This T cell receptor (beta chain) is drawn from a study of cytomegalovirus exposure and HLA in healthy donors. Broader study findings: Most subjects' HLA-A and HLA-B alleles were reportedly predicted from TCR beta sequences. A later examination showed that TCR association rates differed by HLA locus, with DRB1 most and HLA-C fewest.

Germline values: CDR1 SSHAT, CDR2 FNYEAQ (reference sequence). The CDR3 consists of 15 residues. Details on this clone: Its matching antigen is unknown. Mismatch with germline at one junction end may stem from a read error.

Unrecorded immune exposures were likely, despite nominal health at sampling. Use of 60 Vbeta and 13 Jbeta primers characterized the PCR. Method: immunoSEQ multiplex PCR; TCRdb's copy keeps in-frame clones and lacks some. Across about 34,000 clones, the top ten clones capture 1.5% to 2% of the sample. This clonotype was obtained from a woman aged 40-49 years in good health and CMV-seropositive. This chain joins TRBV7-7 and TRBJ2-7; 10 bases are a match to TRBD2. Material for sequencing was PBMCs. The DNA of the CDR3 is TGTGCTAGCAGCCCAACTAGCGGGATCCTTGGGGAGCAGTACTTC. Protein: CASSPTSGILGEQYF.